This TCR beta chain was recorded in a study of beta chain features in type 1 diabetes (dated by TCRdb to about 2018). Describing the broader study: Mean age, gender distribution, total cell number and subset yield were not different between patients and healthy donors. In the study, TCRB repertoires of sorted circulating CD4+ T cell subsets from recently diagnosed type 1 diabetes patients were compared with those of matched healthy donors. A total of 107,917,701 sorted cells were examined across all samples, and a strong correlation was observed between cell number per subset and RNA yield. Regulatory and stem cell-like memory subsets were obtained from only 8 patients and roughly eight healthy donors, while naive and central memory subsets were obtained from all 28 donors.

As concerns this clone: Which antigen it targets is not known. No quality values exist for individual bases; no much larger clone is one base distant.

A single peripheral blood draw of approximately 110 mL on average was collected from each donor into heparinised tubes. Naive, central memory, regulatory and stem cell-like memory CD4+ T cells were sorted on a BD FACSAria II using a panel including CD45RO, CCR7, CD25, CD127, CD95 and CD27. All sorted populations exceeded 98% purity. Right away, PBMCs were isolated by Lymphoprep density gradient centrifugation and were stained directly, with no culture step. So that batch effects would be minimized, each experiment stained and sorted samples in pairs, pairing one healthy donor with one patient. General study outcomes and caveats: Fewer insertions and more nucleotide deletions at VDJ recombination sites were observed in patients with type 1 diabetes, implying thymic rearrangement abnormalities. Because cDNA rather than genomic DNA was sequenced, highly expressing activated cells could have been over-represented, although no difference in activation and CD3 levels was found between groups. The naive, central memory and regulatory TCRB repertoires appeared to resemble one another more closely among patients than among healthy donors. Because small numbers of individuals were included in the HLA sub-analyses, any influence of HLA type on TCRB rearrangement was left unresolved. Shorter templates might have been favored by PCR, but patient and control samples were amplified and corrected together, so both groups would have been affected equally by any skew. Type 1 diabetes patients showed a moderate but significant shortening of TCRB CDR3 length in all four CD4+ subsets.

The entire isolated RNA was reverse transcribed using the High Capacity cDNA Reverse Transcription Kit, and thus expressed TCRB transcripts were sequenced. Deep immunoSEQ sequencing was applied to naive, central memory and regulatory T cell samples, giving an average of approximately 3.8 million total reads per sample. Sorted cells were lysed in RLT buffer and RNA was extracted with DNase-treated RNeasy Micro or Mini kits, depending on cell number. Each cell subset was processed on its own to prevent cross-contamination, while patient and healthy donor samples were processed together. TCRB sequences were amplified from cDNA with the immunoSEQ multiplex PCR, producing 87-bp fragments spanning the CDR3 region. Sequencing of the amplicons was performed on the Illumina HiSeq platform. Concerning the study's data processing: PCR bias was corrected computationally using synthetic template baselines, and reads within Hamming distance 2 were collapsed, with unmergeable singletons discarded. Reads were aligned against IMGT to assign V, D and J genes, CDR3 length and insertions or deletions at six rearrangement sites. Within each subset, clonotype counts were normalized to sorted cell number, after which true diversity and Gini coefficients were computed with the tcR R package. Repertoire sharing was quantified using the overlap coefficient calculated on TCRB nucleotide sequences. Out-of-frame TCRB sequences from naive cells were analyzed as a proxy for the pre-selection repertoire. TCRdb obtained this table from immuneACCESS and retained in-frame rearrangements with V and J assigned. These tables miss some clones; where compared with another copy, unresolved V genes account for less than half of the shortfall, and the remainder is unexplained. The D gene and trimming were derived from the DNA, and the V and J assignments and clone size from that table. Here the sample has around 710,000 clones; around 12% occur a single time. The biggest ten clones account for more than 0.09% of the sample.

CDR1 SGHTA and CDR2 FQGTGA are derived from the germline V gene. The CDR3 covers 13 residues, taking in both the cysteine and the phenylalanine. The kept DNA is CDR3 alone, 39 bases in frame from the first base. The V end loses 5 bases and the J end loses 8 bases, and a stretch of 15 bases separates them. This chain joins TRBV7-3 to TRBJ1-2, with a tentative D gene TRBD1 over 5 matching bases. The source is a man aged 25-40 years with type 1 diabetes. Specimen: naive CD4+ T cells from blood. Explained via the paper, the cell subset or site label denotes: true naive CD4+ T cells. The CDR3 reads CASSMHGGNGYTF. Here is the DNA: TGTGCCAGCAGCATGCATGGGGGTAACGGCTACACCTTC.